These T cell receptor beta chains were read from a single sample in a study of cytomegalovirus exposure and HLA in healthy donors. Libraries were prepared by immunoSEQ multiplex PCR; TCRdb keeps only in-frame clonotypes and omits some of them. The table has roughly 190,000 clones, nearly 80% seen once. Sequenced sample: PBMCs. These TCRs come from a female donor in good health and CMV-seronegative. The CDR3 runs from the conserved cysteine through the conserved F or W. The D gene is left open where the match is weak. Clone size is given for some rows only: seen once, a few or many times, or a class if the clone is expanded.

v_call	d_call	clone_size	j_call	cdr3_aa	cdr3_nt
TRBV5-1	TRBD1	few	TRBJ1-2	CASSPGQNYGYTF	TGCGCCAGCAGCCCGGGACAGAACTATGGCTACACCTTC
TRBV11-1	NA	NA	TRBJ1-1	CASSLQNAGNTEAFF	TGTGCCAGCAGCTTGCAAAATGCAGGTAACACTGAAGCTTTCTTT
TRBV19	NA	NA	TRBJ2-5	CASSGTRVGETQYF	TGTGCCAGTAGTGGCACGAGGGTGGGAGAGACCCAGTACTTC
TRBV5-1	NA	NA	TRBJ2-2	CASSRGHNTGELFF	TGCGCCAGCAGCCGGGGACACAACACCGGGGAGCTGTTTTTT
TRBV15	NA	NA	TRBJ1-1	CATSRDRIATEAFF	TGTGCCACCAGCAGAGATCGTATAGCCACTGAAGCTTTCTTT
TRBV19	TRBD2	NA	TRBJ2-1	CASSIKSSGVGTEQFF	TGTGCCAGTAGTATAAAATCTAGCGGGGTTGGAACTGAGCAGTTCTTC
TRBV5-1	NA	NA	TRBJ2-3	CASSLGPQQDTQYF	TGCGCCAGCAGCTTGGGGCCCCAACAGGATACGCAGTATTTT
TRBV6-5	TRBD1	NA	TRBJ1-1	CASSYPGQENTEAFF	TGTGCCAGCAGTTACCCCGGACAGGAGAACACTGAAGCTTTCTTT
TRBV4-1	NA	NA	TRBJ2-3	CASSQGPDTQYF	TGCGCCAGCAGCCAAGGGCCAGATACGCAGTATTTT
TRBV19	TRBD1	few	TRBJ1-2	CASSQGVGGYTF	TGTGCCAGTTCTCAGGGGGTTGGAGGCTACACCTTC
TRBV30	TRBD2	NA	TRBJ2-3	CAWSLSGGAGTQYF	TGTGCCTGGAGCCTTAGCGGGGGGGCGGGTACGCAGTATTTT
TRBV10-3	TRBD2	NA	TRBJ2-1	CAISESLTSGHNEQFF	TGTGCCATCAGTGAGTCGTTGACTAGCGGACACAATGAGCAGTTCTTC
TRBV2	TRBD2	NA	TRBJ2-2	CASSGPGTSGAGELFF	TGTGCCAGCAGTGGACCCGGGACTAGCGGGGCCGGGGAGCTGTTTTTT
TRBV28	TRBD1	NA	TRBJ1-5	CASSSYRGSQPQHF	TGTGCCAGCAGTTCTTACAGGGGTAGTCAGCCCCAGCATTTT
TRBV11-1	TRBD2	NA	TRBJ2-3	CASSLRTSSYTDTQYF	TGTGCCAGCAGCTTGCGGACTAGCAGCTACACAGATACGCAGTATTTT
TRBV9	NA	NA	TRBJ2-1	CASSDGVPPYNEQFF	TGTGCCAGCAGCGACGGGGTCCCTCCTTACAATGAGCAGTTCTTC
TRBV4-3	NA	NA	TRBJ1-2	CASSQDVEPGVGGYTF	TGCGCCAGCAGCCAAGATGTGGAACCAGGGGTGGGTGGCTACACCTTC